The rows below give T cell receptor beta chains drawn from one sample of a study of T-cell reconstitution after alpha-beta-depleted transplantation in children. MiXCR, applied by TCRdb to the PCR reads, yields one record per CDR3 protein. The sample has hundreds of thousands of distinct CDR3 sequences; approximately 15% are singletons. The input for sequencing was PBMCs from the stem cell graft donor, taken from the stem cell graft. These receptor sequences come from a human donor who donated a stem cell graft to a child with acute myeloid leukemia. Each CDR3 is given with its conserved first and last residue. The order of the fields is clone size, V gene, J gene, CDR3 protein. A row's size may be missing; if present it is once, few, many or a size class.

few	TRBV29-1	TRBJ2-2	CSVGGARTGELFF
many	TRBV10-3	TRBJ2-3	CAISRDSSTDTQYF
few	TRBV5-1	TRBJ2-3	CASSRLAGGYPSTDTQYF
NA	TRBV7-2	TRBJ2-2	CASRTGGSGSGELFF
NA	TRBV24-1	TRBJ2-3	CATSGRPSVGTDTQYF
few	TRBV28	TRBJ2-1	CASTGIYGTGLNEQFF
few	TRBV12-3/TRBV12-4	TRBJ2-5	CASSQGGMAQYF
many	TRBV29-1	TRBJ2-1	CSAAGGRGSYNEQFF
NA	TRBV11-2	TRBJ2-3	CASSGTSGPDTQYF
many	TRBV10-3	TRBJ1-1	CAISPIGSRKEAFF
many	TRBV6-5	TRBJ1-2	CASRTGGDGYTF
many	TRBV29-1	TRBJ1-5	CSVGTGDPQPQHF
many	TRBV12-3/TRBV12-4	TRBJ1-2	CASSQQGFYGYTF
NA	TRBV24-1	TRBJ2-1	CATSDTTSGAYNEQFF
many	TRBV10-3	TRBJ2-1	CAISESQGSNEQFF
NA	TRBV12-3/TRBV12-4	TRBJ2-6	CASRPPGDSGANVLTF
many	TRBV20-1	TRBJ1-2	CSAALTGWGDYGYTF
NA	TRBV7-2	TRBJ2-2	CASSLQYRSNTGELFF
NA	TRBV20-1	TRBJ2-3	CSARNNGGGTDTQYF
many	TRBV20-1	TRBJ2-1	CSAREPGQLWFF
NA	TRBV18	TRBJ2-7	CASSPETLATYEQYF
many	TRBV5-1	TRBJ2-1	CASSSRTVGTYNEQFF
many	TRBV6-5	TRBJ2-7	CASSYQGPYEQYF
few	TRBV5-1	TRBJ1-2	CASSLGDRKLNYGYTF
few	TRBV5-1	TRBJ1-1	CASSPGQGARGTEAFF
many	TRBV5-1	TRBJ2-7	CASSSLTDNSYEQYF
few	TRBV7-9	TRBJ1-1	CASSPFTPTPSGTEAFF
NA	TRBV14	TRBJ1-4	CASSQTGEISSTNEKLFF
few	TRBV4-2	TRBJ1-1	CASSPGEGQGAKGTEAFF
many	TRBV20-1	TRBJ2-1	CSARDILEQFF
few	TRBV4-3	TRBJ2-1	CASSHATGDLNEQFF
NA	TRBV12-3/TRBV12-4	TRBJ2-1	CASSFLGEPKTYNEQFF
many	TRBV6-2/TRBV6-3	TRBJ2-7	CASSYGTSGTGSFSYEQYF
NA	TRBV7-8	TRBJ1-3	CASSSDDRAWTGNTIYF
NA	TRBV6-5	TRBJ1-1	CASRYDQGFSDEAFF
NA	TRBV5-5	TRBJ2-1	CASSFSGGTYNEQFF
NA	TRBV7-2	TRBJ2-7	CASSLRISYEQYF
many	TRBV20-1	TRBJ2-1	CSALSGEQFF
many	TRBV20-1	TRBJ2-3	CSAQPSGLPGTDTQYF
few	TRBV18	TRBJ2-3	CASSPAGGINTDTQYF